There are many counts of the clone carrying this T cell receptor (beta chain). Germline-derived CDR1 and CDR2 are MDHEN and SYDVKM. J lost 3 bases, V lost 8 bases, and 16 bases had no gene match. The CDR3 runs 17 residues. The sample originates from a study of T cell repertoires in cytomegalovirus infection. Study-wide background: CMV infection together with matching HLA type was indicated by public TCR beta signatures.

Via MiXCR, TCRdb re-called the reads, giving one row per CDR3 protein. Here the sample spans a few hundred thousand distinct CDR3 sequences, roughly a sixth being singletons. The gene calls are TRBV28 and TRBJ1-5, with 7 bases lining up with TRBD1. Sequences were obtained from PBMCs. This clonotype was obtained from a human donor in good health (CMV status not recorded). Some clones in this sample may be carry-over from other donors' samples. This CDR3 is CASHDREGFFYNQPQHF. For the CDR3, the DNA is TGTGCCAGCCATGACAGGGAGGGTTTCTTTTACAATCAGCCCCAGCATTTT.